This T cell receptor beta chain stems from a study of T cells after posttransplantation cyclophosphamide. The CDR3 is made up of 15 amino acids. Germline lookup yields CDR1 SGHKS and CDR2 YYEKEE (reference sequence). With V trimmed by 2 bases and J by 8 bases, 6 bases remained unmatched. Sequencing was performed with immunoSEQ multiplex PCR; in TCRdb, only in-frame clones are kept and a portion is missing. The table lists some 50,000 clones, with no singletons. This clone has a count of ten or more. The target antigen is unknown. Study observations and caveats: Recipient CMV seropositivity and CMV reactivation strongly tracked TRB clonality.

Material for sequencing was PBMCs. The source is a man aged 35-49 years in good health, CMV-negative, and a related stem cell transplant donor. J is TRBJ2-1 and V is TRBV5-5, with TRBD2 matching 11 bases. CDR3 sequence: CASSFTSGRGYEQFF. Written as DNA, the CDR3 is TGTGCCAGCAGCTTCACTAGCGGGAGAGGGTATGAGCAGTTCTTC.